This T cell receptor (beta chain) is drawn from a study of T-cell reconstitution after alpha-beta-depleted transplantation in children. It was with unique molecular identifiers that the TCRbeta library was prepared. TCRdb fed the PCR reads into MiXCR, producing one record per CDR3 protein. This table has some 100,000 distinct CDR3 sequences, around a sixth appearing once. As concerns this clonotype: Its target is unknown. Possible read error: a much larger clone is one base away.

CDR3 length: 12 residues. CDR1 is MNHEY and CDR2 is SMNVEV in the germline V gene (reference sequence). General study findings and limits: In some patients, recipient T cells and intrathymic progenitors surviving conditioning explained high day-60 diversity. Several hundred rapidly expanded clones from non-depleted graft cells reportedly supplied alpha-beta T cells about two months post-transplant. Newly produced T cells mostly provided counts and TCRbeta diversity after one year, as hyperexpanded clones declined.

The chain combines TRBV27 with TRBJ1-5; D uncertain. This TCR derives from a male patient aged 2 to 9 who had a stem cell transplant for acute lymphoblastic leukemia, so the T cells may come from the graft donor. Sequencing was performed on PBMCs, mostly from graft donor cells, taken 180 days after TCRalphabeta/CD19-depleted stem cell transplant. The CDR3 protein is CASSDSNQPQNF. CDR3 DNA: TGTGCCAGCAGCGATAGCAATCAGCCCCAGAATTTT.